This T cell receptor (beta chain) comes out of a study of blood T cell repertoires in COVID-19. Sequencing used immunoSEQ multiplex PCR; TCRdb keeps in-frame clones, though not all of them. This table holds under 300,000 clones, roughly 89% found once. The germline V gene encodes CDR1 MDHEN and CDR2 SYDVKM. CDR3 length: 11 residues. Trimming stripped 2 bases from V and 8 bases from J, with 4 bases between. The TCR was taken from a man between 35 and 55 years old who had recovered from COVID-19. The sequenced material came from PBMCs or T cells enriched from blood (not recorded which). The chain uses TRBV28 and TRBJ2-1; D unresolved. CDR3 in DNA: TGTGCCAGCAGTTTAATCGATGAGCAGTTCTTC. Its protein is CASSLIDEQFF.